A selection of T cell receptor beta chains follows, all from one sample in a study of OX40 agonist ivuxolimab in advanced cancers. Data came from immunoSEQ multiplex PCR; TCRdb stores just in-frame clones and leaves some out. The sample lists more than 65,000 clones, about 81% seen once, with more than 4% in the top ten. The sequencing used CD4+ or CD8+ T cells sorted from blood, collected in a trial of the OX40 agonist ivuxolimab. Receptor source: an adult with an advanced solid tumor such as melanoma, head and neck, liver or kidney cancer. CDR3s include the opening cysteine and the closing phenylalanine or tryptophan. The D gene is left open where the match is weak. The size of a clone is reported for some rows only, either as once, few or many, or as a class for expanded clones.

D | J | V | size | CDR3 | DNA
. | TRBJ1-5 | TRBV27 | few | CASSWVSGSNQPQHF | TGTGCCAGCAGTTGGGTTTCGGGGTCGAATCAGCCCCAGCATTTT
TRBD1 | TRBJ2-7 | TRBV6-1 | medium-sized | CASNRDRGRYEQYF | TGTGCCAGCAACCGGGACAGGGGAAGATACGAGCAGTACTTC
. | TRBJ2-1 | TRBV19 | . | CASSPPPYNEQFF | TGTGCCAGTAGTCCCCCTCCCTACAATGAGCAGTTCTTC
TRBD2 | TRBJ2-3 | TRBV7-9 | once | CASSWGGTSTTDTQYF | TGTGCCAGCAGCTGGGGAGGGACCTCTACCACAGATACGCAGTATTTT
TRBD1 | TRBJ1-6 | TRBV11-2 | . | CASSPRTGERSPLHF | TGTGCCAGCAGCCCTCGCACAGGGGAGAGATCACCCCTCCACTTT
. | TRBJ2-5 | TRBV6-5 | . | CASTDTGLKETQYF | TGTGCCAGCACGGATACGGGTTTAAAAGAGACCCAGTACTTC
. | TRBJ2-1 | TRBV13 | few | CASSFLDRLLNEQFF | TGTGCCAGCAGCTTTTTGGACAGACTACTGAATGAGCAGTTCTTC
. | TRBJ1-6 | TRBV7-2 | once | CASSSQGSRNSPLHF | TGTGCCAGCAGCTCACAGGGTTCTCGGAATTCACCCCTCCACTTT
. | TRBJ1-1 | TRBV2 | . | CASSINRDTEAFF | TGTGCCAGCAGTATAAACAGGGACACTGAAGCTTTCTTT
. | TRBJ2-1 | TRBV15 | . | CATSRGGASSFLEQFF | TGTGCCACCAGCAGAGGGGGCGCGTCGTCTTTCCTCGAGCAGTTCTTC
. | TRBJ1-4 | TRBV5-4 | . | CASSFFGVEKLFF | TGTGCCAGCAGCTTTTTTGGGGTTGAAAAACTGTTTTTT
. | TRBJ2-3 | TRBV10-3 | . | CAITRNPTDTQYF | TGTGCCATCACAAGGAACCCCACAGATACGCAGTATTTT
TRBD2 | TRBJ2-3 | TRBV5-8 | . | CASSLGQVGGDTQYF | TGTGCCAGCAGCTTGGGGCAGGTCGGGGGGGATACGCAGTATTTT
. | TRBJ2-7 | TRBV12-5 | . | CASGPPGSPYEQYF | TGTGCTAGTGGTCCCCCGGGTAGCCCCTACGAGCAGTACTTC
. | TRBJ2-1 | TRBV2 | . | CASSYMQGGALEQFF | TGTGCCAGCAGTTACATGCAGGGGGGGGCCTTAGAGCAGTTCTTC
. | TRBJ2-2 | TRBV19 | . | CASRIQVTGELFF | TGTGCCAGTAGGATACAGGTTACCGGGGAGCTGTTTTTT
. | TRBJ1-5 | TRBV7-8 | . | CASSLVRWTAGQPQHF | TGTGCCAGCAGCTTAGTCAGGTGGACAGCGGGTCAGCCCCAGCATTTT
. | TRBJ2-2 | TRBV4-3 | . | CASSQESFRRGNTGELFF | TGCGCCAGCAGCCAAGAATCCTTCCGGCGGGGGAACACCGGGGAGCTGTTTTTT
TRBD1 | TRBJ2-7 | TRBV5-8 | . | CASSLFEGTGGFYEQYF | TGTGCCAGCAGCTTGTTTGAGGGGACAGGGGGATTTTACGAGCAGTACTTC
TRBD1 | TRBJ2-7 | TRBV16 | . | CASSQYRGAEQYF | TGTGCCAGCAGCCAATACAGGGGAGCGGAGCAGTACTTC
TRBD2 | TRBJ2-7 | TRBV7-2 | few | CASSIGTSGEQYF | TGTGCCAGCAGCATCGGGACTAGCGGCGAGCAGTACTTC
TRBD1 | TRBJ2-1 | TRBV6-1 | . | CASSRGQGVNEQFF | TGTGCCAGCAGCAGAGGACAGGGGGTAAATGAGCAGTTCTTC
. | TRBJ2-7 | TRBV18 | few | CASSPPGSASLREQYF | TGTGCCAGCTCACCACCAGGATCGGCCAGTCTTCGCGAGCAGTACTTC
. | TRBJ1-1 | TRBV2 | . | CASSEQAPLNTEAFF | TGTGCCAGCAGTGAGCAGGCCCCTCTGAACACTGAAGCTTTCTTT
. | TRBJ1-5 | TRBV27 | . | CASSLSAHYSNQPQHF | TGTGCCAGCAGTTTATCGGCGCATTATAGCAATCAGCCCCAGCATTTT
. | TRBJ1-2 | TRBV30 | . | CAWSVHRLVRYGYTF | TGTGCCTGGAGTGTACATCGTCTGGTTCGCTATGGCTACACCTTC
. | TRBJ2-3 | TRBV7-2 | . | CASSLGTRVTDTQYF | TGTGCCAGCAGCTTAGGGACACGTGTAACAGATACGCAGTATTTT
TRBD2 | TRBJ2-5 | TRBV7-9 | once | CASSRGRQETQYF | TGTGCCAGCAGCCGCGGGAGGCAAGAGACCCAGTACTTC
. | TRBJ1-3 | TRBV19 | . | CASSINYEFSGNTIYF | TGTGCCAGTAGTATAAATTATGAATTCTCTGGAAACACCATATATTTT